Following are 14 T cell receptor beta chains from one sample sequenced in a study of blood T cell repertoires in COVID-19. The protocol was immunoSEQ multiplex PCR, while the TCRdb copy is restricted to in-frame clones and leaves out a portion. This table holds about 330,000 clones, about 90% found once. The sample comprised PBMCs or T cells enriched from blood (not recorded which). The receptors were gathered from a man younger than 40 who had recovered from COVID-19.

J is TRBJ2-7 and V is TRBV11-2, with TRBD1 identical over 9 bases. Germline trimming cut 5 bases from V and 4 bases from J; bases unmatched to any gene: 12. The V gene's germline CDR1 is SGHAT and CDR2 FQNNGV. The CDR3 covers 16 residues. The CDR3 coding sequence is TGTGCCAGCAGCACACTCCGGGACAGGGAGTATTACGAGCAGTACTTC. Protein: CASSTLRDREYYEQYF.

The CDR3 nucleotides are TGTGCCAGCCTGAGCCGCACTTTCACAGATACGCAGTATTTT. Amino acids: CASLSRTFTDTQYF. The rearrangement joins TRBV5-5 to TRBJ2-3; unclear D gene. CDR3 length: 14 amino acids. Germline V gives CDR1 SGHKS, CDR2 YYEKEE (reference sequence). V was shortened by 7 bases and J by 2 bases, with 14 bases between the two germline ends.

This clone was observed once. This sequence joins TRBV19 and TRBJ2-1; 10 bases agree with TRBD1. Trimming took 1 base from V and 7 from J; bases not matched to a gene: 4. CDR1 LNHDA and CDR2 SQIVND come from the germline V gene (reference sequence). The CDR3 contains 15 residues. The CDR3 DNA sequence: TGTGCCAGTAGTATAGGACAGGGGGCGCAGAATGAGCAGTTCTTC. Translated, it gives CASSIGQGAQNEQFF.

The chain recombines TRBV15 with TRBJ2-7, with D possibly TRBD1 on 6 matching bases. Germline V gene lookup returns CDR1 LNHNV and CDR2 YYDKDF (reference sequence). V was cut by 6 bases and J by 0 bases, with 6 bases left in between. The CDR3 is 12 residues long. CDR3 DNA sequence: TGTGCCACCAGGGACAGCTCCTACGAGCAGTACTTC. Protein product: CATRDSSYEQYF.

The chain uses TRBV3-1 (or the pseudogene TRBV3-2) and TRBJ2-1; TRBD2 is a possible D gene (6 bases). Trimming took 0 bases from V and 4 from J, leaving 16 bases between them. CDR1 and CDR2 (germline): LGHDT, YNNKEL (reference sequence). The CDR3 sequence is 17 residues long. As DNA, the CDR3 is TGTGCCAGCAGCCAAGATCTTCGGGGGACGGCTTACAATGAGCAGTTCTTC. Its protein product is CASSQDLRGTAYNEQFF.

The chain joins TRBV19 to TRBJ1-5; unclear D gene. Deletions cut 1 base from V and 3 bases from J, with 10 bases between. CDR1 is LNHDA and CDR2 is SQIVND in the germline V gene (reference sequence). The length of the CDR3 is 15 residues. The CDR3 nucleotides read TGTGCCAGTAGTATAGTTTCGGGGAACAATCAGCCCCAGCATTTT. Its protein is CASSIVSGNNQPQHF. Based on the CDR3 plus reference TRBV19 and TRBJ1-5, the full variable domain is DGGITQSPKYLFRKEGQNVTLSCEQNLNHDAMYWYRQDPGQGLRLIYYSQIVNDFQKGDIAEGYSVSREKKESFPLTVTSAQKNPTAFYLCASSIVSGNNQPQHFGDGTRLSIL.

The rearrangement joins TRBV19 to TRBJ2-5; D not certain. Trimming pared 3 bases from V and 5 bases from J, leaving 4 bases between. Germline V CDR1 and CDR2: LNHDA, SQIVND (reference sequence). The CDR3 has 11 amino acids. Here the CDR3 DNA reads TGTGCCAGTAGTATTGCGGAGACCCAGTACTTC. Amino acids: CASSIAETQYF. The full variable domain, in which reference TRBV19 and TRBJ2-5 provide the parts outside the CDR3, is DGGITQSPKYLFRKEGQNVTLSCEQNLNHDAMYWYRQDPGQGLRLIYYSQIVNDFQKGDIAEGYSVSREKKESFPLTVTSAQKNPTAFYLCASSIAETQYFGPGTRLLVL.

The rearrangement joins TRBV12-3 or TRBV12-4 to TRBJ1-1; D is ambiguous. The CDR3 has 13 residues. Trimming removed 2 bases from V and 10 bases from J, with 14 bases in between. The DNA of the CDR3 is TGTGCCAGCAGTTTAAACAGCTTGGCGGGAGCTTTCTTT. Translated, it gives CASSLNSLAGAFF.

The chain employs TRBV9 and TRBJ2-3; maybe TRBD2 (5 bases). The CDR3 is made up of 17 amino acids. Per the germline V gene, CDR1 is SGDLS and CDR2 is YYNGEE. V was shortened by 4 bases and J by 2 bases, with 20 bases between the two germline ends. The DNA of the CDR3 is TGTGCCAGCAGCCCGGACCCCCGGGGTGGGTTCACAGATACGCAGTATTTT. Protein product: CASSPDPRGGFTDTQYF.

This clone has a count of ten or more. The gene calls are TRBV7-9 and TRBJ2-7, with 12 positions matching TRBD1. From germline, CDR1 is SEHNR and CDR2 FQNEAQ (reference sequence). The CDR3 is 15 amino acids. The V segment lost 5 bases and the J segment 9 bases; nucleotides outside the gene matches: 11. The DNA for the CDR3 is TGTGCCAGCAGCCCGGGACAGGGGGCGTCTTTCGGGCAGTACTTC. This codes for CASSPGQGASFGQYF.

The genes are TRBV15 and TRBJ2-1; 11 bases fit TRBD2. Germline CDR1 LNHNV, CDR2 YYDKDF (reference sequence). J lost 5 bases, V lost 8 bases, and 14 bases had no gene match. CDR3 size: 17 residues. CDR3 region: CATAHTGYSGGDNEQFF. DNA of the CDR3: TGTGCCACCGCCCACACAGGGTATAGCGGGGGGGACAATGAGCAGTTCTTC.

This chain links TRBV15 with TRBJ2-5, with 12 bases aligning to TRBD2. Trimming cost V 4 bases and J 0 bases; bases outside gene matches: 6. The CDR3 is made up of 17 amino acids. From germline, CDR1 is LNHNV and CDR2 YYDKDF (reference sequence). The CDR3 spells CATSTIGLAGYQETQYF. Here the CDR3 DNA reads TGTGCCACCAGCACCATAGGACTAGCGGGGTACCAAGAGACCCAGTACTTC.

The chain carries TRBV19 and TRBJ1-2; the match to TRBD1 covers 7 bases. From germline, CDR1 is LNHDA and CDR2 SQIVND (reference sequence). After removal of 4 bases from V and 8 bases from J, the junction contained 7 bases not matched to a gene. The CDR3 runs 13 residues. CDR3 nucleotide sequence: TGTGCCAGTAGTACCAACAGGGGAGGAGGCTACACCTTC. Its protein is CASSTNRGGGYTF. The full variable domain, its missing parts supplied by reference TRBV19 and TRBJ1-2, is DGGITQSPKYLFRKEGQNVTLSCEQNLNHDAMYWYRQDPGQGLRLIYYSQIVNDFQKGDIAEGYSVSREKKESFPLTVTSAQKNPTAFYLCASSTNRGGGYTFGSGTRLTVV.

The chain joins TRBV19 to TRBJ1-3, with D maybe TRBD1 (5 bases). V was trimmed by 3 bases and J by 0 bases, leaving 9 bases between them. Germline V gene lookup returns CDR1 LNHDA and CDR2 SQIVND (reference sequence). The CDR3 loop spans 15 amino acids. This chain's CDR3 is CASSMTVFSGNTIYF. Written as DNA, the CDR3 is TGTGCCAGTAGTATGACAGTATTCTCTGGAAACACCATATATTTT.